The 20 T cell receptor beta chains in this list originate from one sample, sequenced in a study of Graves' ophthalmopathy and Graves' hyperthyroidism. Scientists amplified the TCR beta CDR3 regions from RNA transcripts. First-round RT-PCR relied on HTBI primers, and a second-round multiplex PCR came next. From the multiplex PCR reads, TCRdb called clonotypes with MiXCR, one entry per CDR3 protein. The data hold about 1.2 million distinct CDR3 sequences, with about two fifths observed a single time. Sequencing was performed on peripheral blood or thyroid tissue (not recorded which). All receptors derive from an adult man with Graves' hyperthyroidism.

The V call is TRBV5-1, the J call TRBJ2-5, with D uncertain. The CDR3 length is 13 residues. Germline V gives CDR1 SGHRS, CDR2 YFSETQ. Deletions cut 2 bases from V and 5 bases from J, with 10 bases between. The CDR3 nucleotides read TGCGCCAGCAGCTTCGGGTTGTTGGAGACCCAGTACTTC. Amino acid sequence: CASSFGLLETQYF.

This clonotype was observed many times. The chain employs TRBV2 and TRBJ1-5, with 7 bases identical to TRBD1. The V segment lost 7 bases and the J segment 5 bases; nucleotides outside the gene matches: 8. The CDR3 is made up of 14 amino acids. Germline V gene sequence: CDR1 SNHLY, CDR2 FYNNEI. As DNA, the CDR3 is TGTGCCAGCACCGAAGGGGGCGGGCATCAGCCCCAGCATTTT. Amino acids: CASTEGGGHQPQHF.

This clonotype was detected many times. The chain couples TRBV19 to TRBJ1-5; 9 bases fit TRBD1. The CDR3 runs to 16 residues. Germline V gives CDR1 LNHDA, CDR2 SQIVND (reference sequence). With 7 bases clipped from V and 9 bases from J, the junction kept 16 bases outside the gene matches. The CDR3 loop reads CASTHPTDRGRWPQHF. The CDR3 nucleotides read TGTGCCAGTACCCACCCCACGGACAGGGGAAGATGGCCCCAGCATTTT.

The genes are TRBV7-2 and TRBJ2-2; D remains unclear. This CDR3 has 12 amino acids. Between the trimmed V and J ends, which lost 4 bases and 14 bases, there was a span of 14 bases. The germline V gene encodes CDR1 SGHTA and CDR2 FQGNSA. The CDR3 sequence: CASSSDVLPLFF. The CDR3 DNA reads TGTGCCAGCAGCTCGGACGTCTTACCACTGTTTTTT.

The V and J genes are TRBV19 and TRBJ1-5; a weak D match, TRBD1 (6 bases). This CDR3 comprises 16 residues. V lost 7 bases, J lost 1 base, and 17 bases lay in between. Germline V gene lookup returns CDR1 LNHDA and CDR2 SQIVND (reference sequence). The chain's CDR3 is CASTVLQGPSNQPQHF. Here the CDR3 DNA reads TGTGCCAGTACCGTATTACAGGGACCGAGCAATCAGCCCCAGCATTTT.

This clonotype appeared a few times. This chain connects TRBV7-3 to TRBJ2-3; weak D call: TRBD2 (5 bases). Trimming took off 1 base at V and 6 bases at J, with 11 bases between the two ends. Germline loops: CDR1 SGHTA, CDR2 FQGTGA. The CDR3 loop spans 14 amino acids. The CDR3: CASSLSGRGDTQYF. The CDR3 nucleotides are TGTGCCAGCAGCTTAAGCGGGCGAGGGGATACGCAGTATTTT.

This clonotype was seen ten or more times. This chain joins TRBV7-9 and TRBJ1-4; possible D gene TRBD1, 5 bases. The CDR3 runs to 13 residues. CDR1 and CDR2 (germline): SEHNR, FQNEAQ (reference sequence). Deletions cut 7 bases from V and 8 bases from J, with 14 bases between. CDR3 sequence (DNA): TGTGCCAGCAAACGGGACCTTGAGGAAAAACTGTTTTTT. Translating gives CASKRDLEEKLFF.

This clonotype was detected only a few times. CDR3: CSASGDTEAFF. The CDR3 coding sequence is TGCAGTGCTAGTGGCGACACTGAAGCTTTCTTT. This chain uses TRBV20-1 with TRBJ1-1, with D uncertain. Per the germline V gene, CDR1 is DFQATT and CDR2 is SNEGSKA (reference sequence). CDR3 length equals 11 residues. Deletions cut 3 bases from V and 3 bases from J, with 5 bases between.

The chain has TRBV28 and TRBJ2-7; D is unclear. The germline V and J ends were trimmed by 5 bases and 6 bases, with 14 bases remaining between them. Germline values: CDR1 MDHEN, CDR2 SYDVKM. The CDR3 contains 13 residues. The CDR3 loop reads CASSPGVSREQYF. CDR3 nucleotides: TGTGCCAGCAGTCCAGGTGTCAGTCGCGAGCAGTACTTC. Supplemented by reference TRBV28 and TRBJ2-7, the full variable domain reads DVKVTQSSRYLVKRTGEKVFLECVQDMDHENMFWYRQDPGLGLRLIYFSYDVKMKEKGDIPEGYSVSREKKERFSLILESASTNQTSMYLCASSPGVSREQYFGPGTRLTVT.

The genes are TRBV12-3 or TRBV12-4 and TRBJ2-6; 8 bases are a match to TRBD1. With V trimmed by 5 bases and J by 0 bases, 9 bases remained unmatched. CDR3 length: 18 amino acids. The CDR3 sequence is CASSPLDRGGSGANVLTF. The CDR3 DNA reads as TGTGCCAGCAGTCCCCTAGACAGGGGAGGCTCTGGGGCCAACGTCCTGACTTTC.

This clonotype was recorded a few times. This may be a read error, as it is one base from a much larger clone. The J gene is TRBJ1-1, the V gene TRBV7-9; no clear D. Per the germline V gene, CDR1 is SEHNR and CDR2 is FQNEAQ (reference sequence). CDR3 size: 12 residues. The V end lost 5 bases, the J end lost 10 bases, and 14 bases lay between the germline ends. CDR3 nucleotides: TGTGCCAGCAGCCTCCTGACGGGTACAGCTTTCTTT. Its translation: CASSLLTGTAFF.

In its sample, this clonotype was seen a few times. This chain links TRBV7-2 with TRBJ2-7; 8 nucleotides align to TRBD1. V shed 5 bases, J shed 2 bases, and the junction held 8 bases outside the gene matches. The germline gives CDR1 SGHTA, CDR2 FQGNSA. There are 15 residues in the CDR3. The CDR3 loop reads CASSPTGQVPYEQYF. CDR3 sequence (DNA): TGTGCCAGCAGCCCCACGGGACAGGTACCCTACGAGCAGTACTTC. The entire variable domain, with the rest obtained from reference TRBV7-2 and TRBJ2-7, is as follows: GAGVSQSPSNKVTEKGKDVELRCDPISGHTALYWYRQSLGQGLEFLIYFQGNSAPDKSGLPSDRFSAERTGGSVSTLTIQRTQQEDSAVYLCASSPTGQVPYEQYFGPGTRLTVT.

The chain has TRBV6-5 and TRBJ2-2, with no clear D. CDR1 is MNHEY, CDR2 SVGAGI, per germline. With 5 bases removed from V and 6 bases from J, the gap between germline ends came to 4 bases. The CDR3 is made up of 11 amino acids. CDR3 bases: TGTGCCAGCAGTAATCCCGGGGAGCTGTTTTTT. This codes for CASSNPGELFF.

V gene TRBV7-8 combines with J gene TRBJ2-5, with D unclear. V was cut by 4 bases and J by 2 bases, with 11 bases left in between. CDR1 and CDR2 (germline): SGHVS, FQNEAQ. This CDR3 is built from 14 residues. For the CDR3, the DNA is TGTGCCAGCAGCTCCCACAATCTTCAAGAGACCCAGTACTTC. It is translated as CASSSHNLQETQYF.

The rearrangement uses TRBV7-2 and TRBJ1-5, with D unresolved. Germline V gives CDR1 SGHTA, CDR2 FQGNSA. V was cut by 1 base and J by 14 bases, with 21 bases left in between. The CDR3 runs 15 residues. CDR3 loop: CASSLGGGRQTYEHF. In nucleotides, the CDR3 is TGTGCCAGCAGCTTAGGCGGCGGCAGACAAACGTACGAGCATTTT.

This clonotype was picked up one time. This sequence joins TRBV28 and TRBJ1-1; a possible D gene is TRBD1 (6 bases). The V end lost 10 bases, the J end lost 4 bases, and 13 bases lay between the germline ends. In germline, CDR1 is MDHEN, CDR2 SYDVKM. The CDR3 totals 12 residues. The CDR3 sequence: CATFTGFTEAFF. The CDR3 bases are TGTGCCACCTTTACAGGGTTCACTGAAGCTTTCTTT.

This clonotype was counted ten times or more. J is TRBJ2-2 and V is TRBV19, with TRBD2 matching over 11 bases. This CDR3 is built from 18 residues. V shed 6 bases, J shed 5 bases, and the junction held 14 bases outside the gene matches. Germline V gives CDR1 LNHDA, CDR2 SQIVND (reference sequence). The CDR3 DNA sequence: TGTGCCAGTAGCCCCCGTGGTAGCGGGAGGGGACAGACCGGGGAGCTGTTTTTT. Translating gives CASSPRGSGRGQTGELFF.

This clonotype occurred many times. V gene TRBV5-4 combines with J gene TRBJ1-6; D call uncertain. V was trimmed by 1 base and J by 7 bases, leaving 6 bases between them. The V gene's germline CDR1 is SGHNT and CDR2 YYREEE (reference sequence). This CDR3 has 13 residues. The CDR3 is CASSLISNSPLHF. The DNA of the CDR3 is TGTGCCAGCAGCTTGATATCGAATTCACCCCTCCACTTT.

This clonotype was recorded a few times. CDR3 bases: TGTGCCTCGAAGAGTCGGGACTATGGCTACACCTTC. This translates into CASKSRDYGYTF. V is TRBV19 and J is TRBJ1-2; D is unclear. Germline lookup yields CDR1 LNHDA and CDR2 SQIVND (reference sequence). CDR3 size: 12 residues. V lost 11 bases and J 3 bases, leaving 13 bases between the germline ends.

The chain links TRBV10-2 to TRBJ2-7, with D tentatively TRBD1 or TRBD2 (5 bases each). Germline values: CDR1 WSHSY, CDR2 SAAADI. The CDR3 loop spans 17 amino acids. V lost 4 bases, J lost 3 bases, and 22 bases lay in between. CDR3 loop: CASSAGDEGHLYYEQYF. The CDR3, as DNA: TGCGCCAGCAGTGCTGGGGACGAGGGCCACCTTTACTACGAGCAGTACTTC.